The 8 T cell receptor beta chains listed next were all sequenced from one sample in a study of blood T cell repertoires in COVID-19. Measured with immunoSEQ multiplex PCR; TCRdb has only the in-frame clones, and not every one. The table records about 78,000 clones, 88% of them present only once. Sequenced: peripheral blood. Receptor source: a man aged 70 or older with active or convalescent COVID-19.

This CDR3 reads CASSDSDRGRSEQYF. Written as DNA, the CDR3 is TGCGCCAGCAGTGATTCCGACAGGGGAAGAAGCGAGCAGTACTTC. The V and J genes are TRBV10-1 and TRBJ2-7; 8 nucleotides agree with TRBD1. Germline trimming cut 3 bases from V and 6 bases from J; bases unmatched to any gene: 10. Germline V gives CDR1 WNHNN, CDR2 SYGVQD (reference sequence). The CDR3 has 15 residues.

This sequence joins TRBV2 and TRBJ2-7; 12 positions match TRBD1. CDR3 length: 18 residues. The V gene end was trimmed by 5 bases and the J gene end by 0 bases; junction bases not matched to a gene: 11. The V gene's germline CDR1 is SNHLY and CDR2 FYNNEI. CDR3 amino acids: CASSTPGTGGVSSYEQYF. The CDR3 DNA is TGTGCCAGCAGTACTCCCGGGACAGGGGGCGTTAGCTCCTACGAGCAGTACTTC.

The V and J genes are TRBV7-6 and TRBJ1-1, with no clear D. This CDR3 has 14 amino acids. The germline CDR1 and CDR2 sequences are SGHVS and FNYEAQ. V dropped 4 bases and J dropped 3 bases, with 12 bases sitting between them. CDR3 sequence (DNA): TGTGCCAGCAGCTCCCGGGGTCGTGACACTGAAGCTTTCTTT. Amino acids: CASSSRGRDTEAFF. Supplemented by reference TRBV7-6 and TRBJ1-1, the full variable domain reads GAGVSQSPRYKVTKRGQDVALRCDPISGHVSLYWYRQALGQGPEFLTYFNYEAQQDKSGLPNDRFSAERPEGSISTLTIQRTEQRDSAMYRCASSSRGRDTEAFFGQGTRLTVV.

This chain connects TRBV18 to TRBJ1-5; the match to TRBD1 covers 7 bases. The CDR3 is 14 amino acids. V lost 4 bases and J lost 2; bases outside the gene matches: 2. CDR1 is KGHSH and CDR2 is LQKENI in the germline V gene. The DNA for the CDR3 is TGTGCCAGCTCACGTACAGGGGGCAATCAGCCCCAGCATTTT. Translating gives CASSRTGGNQPQHF.

This clone was counted once. This chain links TRBV4-1 with TRBJ2-2; D possibly corresponds to TRBD2 (6 bases). Trimming shortened V by 7 bases and J by 7 bases, and 16 bases separated the two germline ends. The CDR3 consists of 14 residues. Germline V gene lookup returns CDR1 MGHRA and CDR2 YSYEKL. The CDR3 sequence is CASNLDYSGGELFF. CDR3 DNA: TGCGCCAGCAACCTGGACTATTCTGGCGGGGAGCTGTTTTTT.

The chain uses TRBV5-5 and TRBJ1-1; 7 bases map to TRBD1. This CDR3 region has 12 residues. In germline, CDR1 is SGHKS, CDR2 YYEKEE (reference sequence). V dropped 4 bases and J dropped 8; count of bases not matched to a gene: 5. CDR3 residues: CASSVRDREAFF. The CDR3 nucleotides read TGTGCCAGCAGCGTAAGGGACAGAGAAGCTTTCTTT.

The V gene is TRBV12-3 or TRBV12-4, the J gene TRBJ1-6; TRBD1 is a possible D gene (5 bases). This CDR3 spans 13 amino acids. V was clipped by 5 bases and J by 14 bases, with 16 bases between them. CDR3 coding DNA: TGTGCCAGCAGTCGAGGACACCCTTCTTCCCTCCACTTT. Translated, it gives CASSRGHPSSLHF.

The gene calls are TRBV29-1 and TRBJ2-2; 7 nucleotides align to TRBD1. From germline, CDR1 is SQVTM and CDR2 ANQGSEA. The CDR3 is made up of 15 amino acids. Trimming removed 6 bases from V and 0 bases from J; junction bases left unmatched: 7. CDR3 region: CSVGRTGTNTGELFF. The CDR3 nucleotides are TGCAGCGTCGGACGGACAGGAACGAACACCGGGGAGCTGTTTTTT.